Listed below are T cell receptor beta chains from one sample, sequenced in a study of OX40 agonist ivuxolimab in advanced cancers. The table came from immunoSEQ multiplex PCR; TCRdb's copy has only in-frame clones and leaves some out. The sample contains about 80,000 clones, over 75% of which appear only once. Specimen: CD4+ or CD8+ T cells sorted from blood, collected in a trial of the OX40 agonist ivuxolimab. The receptors were gathered from an adult with an advanced solid tumor such as melanoma, head and neck, liver or kidney cancer. The CDR3 runs from the conserved cysteine through the conserved F or W. D genes are given only for firm matches. Rows may omit the clone size; those that give it use once, few, many or a size class.

once | TRBJ2-2 | TRBV6-5 | - | CASSVDSRTGELFF | TGTGCCAGCAGTGTCGATAGTCGGACCGGGGAGCTGTTTTTT
once | TRBJ2-3 | TRBV9 | - | CASSAAGPRTDTQYF | TGTGCCAGCAGCGCGGCCGGCCCTCGCACAGATACGCAGTATTTT
- | TRBJ2-2 | TRBV5-1 | TRBD1 | CASSIGTGALTGELFF | TGCGCCAGCAGCATAGGGACAGGGGCCCTAACCGGGGAGCTGTTTTTT
- | TRBJ2-1 | TRBV5-8 | - | CASSLEGTKYNEQFF | TGTGCCAGCAGCTTGGAGGGGACCAAATACAATGAGCAGTTCTTC
once | TRBJ1-2 | TRBV6-4 | - | CASRAKPFLDSNYGYTF | TGTGCCAGCAGAGCAAAGCCCTTTCTGGACTCTAACTATGGCTACACCTTC
- | TRBJ2-1 | TRBV30 | TRBD2 | CAWTYKGGGNEQFF | TGTGCCTGGACTTATAAAGGCGGGGGGAATGAGCAGTTCTTC
- | TRBJ2-5 | TRBV5-1 | - | CASSLAGQLETQYF | TGCGCCAGCAGCTTGGCGGGGCAGCTAGAGACCCAGTACTTC
- | TRBJ2-3 | TRBV6-1 | - | CASSGVFSEQYF | TGTGCCAGCAGTGGGGTATTCTCAGAGCAGTATTTT
- | TRBJ1-1 | TRBV30 | - | CASLAGYGAFF | TGTGCCTCCTTAGCAGGGTATGGGGCTTTCTTT
- | TRBJ1-5 | TRBV4-2 | - | CASSQEARKEGQPQHF | TGTGCCAGCAGCCAAGAAGCGAGGAAGGAAGGGCAGCCCCAGCATTTT
- | TRBJ1-1 | TRBV11-2 | - | CASRIPRYTEAFF | TGTGCCAGCAGAATCCCCCGATACACTGAAGCTTTCTTT
- | TRBJ2-7 | TRBV2 | TRBD2 | CASRPGLAEPGYEQYF | TGTGCCAGCAGACCGGGACTAGCGGAACCAGGCTACGAGCAGTACTTC
- | TRBJ2-1 | TRBV6-5 | - | CASSRQVPLYEQFF | TGTGCCAGCAGTAGACAGGTTCCCTTATATGAGCAGTTCTTC
- | TRBJ2-6 | TRBV2 | - | CASSVSGANVLTF | TGTGCCAGCAGCGTCTCTGGGGCCAACGTCCTGACTTTC
- | TRBJ2-3 | TRBV5-4 | TRBD2 | CASSPELASSTDTQYF | TGTGCCAGCAGCCCGGAACTAGCGTCTAGCACAGATACGCAGTATTTT
- | TRBJ2-1 | TRBV5-1 | - | CASSLGLAGTYNEQFF | TGCGCCAGCAGCTTGGGGCTAGCCGGCACCTACAATGAGCAGTTCTTC
- | TRBJ1-1 | TRBV28 | - | CAGQGVATEAFF | TGTGCCGGACAAGGGGTGGCCACTGAAGCTTTCTTT
- | TRBJ1-5 | TRBV7-9 | TRBD1 | CASSLEQGSNQPQHF | TGTGCCAGCAGCTTAGAACAGGGGAGCAATCAGCCCCAGCATTTT
few | TRBJ2-7 | TRBV30 | - | CAWSGAYEQYF | TGTGCCTGGAGTGGAGCCTACGAGCAGTACTTC
- | TRBJ2-5 | TRBV14 | TRBD1 | CASSDRQGAGETQYF | TGTGCCAGCAGCGATAGACAGGGGGCTGGGGAGACCCAGTACTTC
- | TRBJ2-7 | TRBV18 | - | CASSPSRPSSYEQYF | TGTGCCAGCTCACCTTCGAGACCGAGCTCCTACGAGCAGTACTTC
- | TRBJ1-5 | TRBV12-5 | - | CASGRNGEQPQHF | TGTGCTAGTGGTCGGAATGGGGAGCAGCCCCAGCATTTT
- | TRBJ2-5 | TRBV5-1 | TRBD2 | CASSPGLAGAGETQYF | TGCGCCAGCAGCCCGGGACTAGCGGGAGCGGGAGAGACCCAGTACTTC
few | TRBJ2-7 | TRBV7-9 | - | CASSFDGSSYEQYF | TGTGCCAGCAGCTTCGACGGGAGCTCCTACGAGCAGTACTTC
- | TRBJ1-5 | TRBV19 | - | CASSLSNQPQHF | TGTGCCAGTAGTTTGAGCAATCAGCCCCAGCATTTT
- | TRBJ1-1 | TRBV19 | - | CASTPERMNTEAFF | TGTGCCAGTACCCCGGAGCGCATGAACACTGAAGCTTTCTTT
- | TRBJ1-4 | TRBV6-1 | TRBD1 | CASKEGQGNEKLFF | TGTGCCAGCAAAGAGGGACAGGGAAATGAAAAACTGTTTTTT
- | TRBJ2-7 | TRBV19 | TRBD1 | CASSIIGGQGAYEQYF | TGTGCCAGTAGTATAATTGGGGGACAGGGGGCCTACGAGCAGTACTTC
- | TRBJ2-7 | TRBV6-1 | - | CASLQGHEQYF | TGTGCCAGCCTACAGGGCCACGAGCAGTACTTC
- | TRBJ2-7 | TRBV18 | TRBD1 | CASSPGTGVPYEQYF | TGTGCCAGCTCACCCGGGACAGGGGTTCCCTACGAGCAGTACTTC
- | TRBJ2-5 | TRBV2 | TRBD1 | CASRLLTGDGETQYF | TGTGCCAGCAGGTTACTTACAGGGGACGGGGAGACCCAGTACTTC
- | TRBJ2-7 | TRBV28 | TRBD2 | CASQRGVEQYF | TGTGCCAGCCAGCGGGGGGTAGAGCAGTACTTC
- | TRBJ1-1 | TRBV7-6 | TRBD1 | CASSLEEGQGRLAAFF | TGTGCCAGCAGCTTAGAGGAGGGACAGGGTAGGTTGGCGGCTTTCTTT
- | TRBJ2-2 | TRBV7-3 | TRBD2 | CASSDLLPGGTGELFF | TGTGCCAGCAGCGACCTACTACCGGGGGGCACCGGGGAGCTGTTTTTT
- | TRBJ1-6 | TRBV10-3 | - | CAISGGQGGSPLHF | TGTGCCATCAGTGGGGGGCAGGGTGGCTCACCCCTCCACTTT
- | TRBJ2-4 | TRBV27 | - | CASSFSTKNIQYF | TGTGCCAGCAGTTTTAGCACCAAAAACATTCAGTACTTC
once | TRBJ1-2 | TRBV6-5 | - | CASSRLQGNYGYTF | TGTGCCAGCAGTCGACTTCAGGGTAACTATGGCTACACCTTC
- | TRBJ1-4 | TRBV9 | - | CASSVGPQVDEKLFF | TGTGCCAGCAGCGTAGGGCCTCAGGTGGATGAAAAACTGTTTTTT
- | TRBJ1-5 | TRBV19 | - | CASSPSGSNQPQHF | TGTGCCAGTAGTCCTTCGGGGAGCAATCAGCCCCAGCATTTT
- | TRBJ1-1 | TRBV28 | TRBD1 | CASGQGAALNTEAFF | TGTGCCAGCGGACAGGGAGCGGCCTTGAACACTGAAGCTTTCTTT
- | TRBJ2-2 | TRBV7-9 | TRBD1 | CASSPPTGWGTGELFF | TGTGCCAGCAGCCCACCGACAGGGTGGGGCACCGGGGAGCTGTTTTTT
- | TRBJ1-3 | TRBV28 | - | CASSRGDSGNTIYF | TGTGCCAGCAGTAGAGGGGACTCTGGAAACACCATATATTTT